This T cell receptor beta chain was documented in a study of beta chain features in type 1 diabetes. Study-wide results and limits: Type 1 diabetes patients had moderately but significantly shorter TCRB CDR3s in all four CD4+ subsets.

This clone was counted a few times. The target antigen is unknown. The germline gives CDR1 SGHTA, CDR2 FQGNSA. The V segment lost 5 bases and the J segment 2 bases; nucleotides outside the gene matches: 11. The CDR3 covers 18 residues. The isolated RNA, all of it, was reverse transcribed, so expressed TCRB transcripts were what got sequenced. Measured with immunoSEQ multiplex PCR; TCRdb has only the in-frame clones, and not every one. Of around 150,000 clones detected, 10% appear once; the ten largest clones hold more than 0.4%. Sequencing was done on a sample of central memory CD4+ T cells from blood. This chain uses TRBV7-2 with TRBJ2-7, with 14 bases aligning to TRBD2. The sequence was obtained from a man aged 25-45 years with type 1 diabetes. The CDR3 loop is CASSPRRGTSGRAYEQYF. The CDR3 region has the DNA TGTGCCAGCAGCCCACGTAGGGGGACTAGCGGGAGAGCCTACGAGCAGTACTTC. The full variable domain, completed using reference TRBV7-2 and TRBJ2-7, is GAGVSQSPSNKVTEKGKDVELRCDPISGHTALYWYRQSLGQGLEFLIYFQGNSAPDKSGLPSDRFSAERTGGSVSTLTIQRTQQEDSAVYLCASSPRRGTSGRAYEQYFGPGTRLTVT.